The following is a TCR beta chain sequence with its context. The data are from a study of sequential checkpoint blockade in melanoma. Study context: More than 20 patients had tumor biopsies before treatment and at week 13.

TCRdb's table, derived via immunoSEQ multiplex PCR, lists solely in-frame clones and lacks some. The top ten hold around a fifth of the sample, which has thousands of clones, about 30% seen once. Noted treatment: randomized to nivolumab then ipilimumab (arm A) or the reverse (arm B). The CDR3 is 16 amino acids. The V and J ends lost 6 bases and 4 bases respectively, with 22 bases between them. Sequencing used tumor tissue (inferred from file names), obtained from a patient given nivolumab and ipilimumab in sequence. The chain couples TRBV23-1 to TRBJ2-7; a weak D match, TRBD1 (5 bases). TRBV23-1 is labeled an ORF, and its function is uncertain. This receptor was taken from a human donor with melanoma. The chain's CDR3 is CASSQDAAGNVYEQYF. CDR3 nucleotides: TGCGCCAGCAGCCAAGATGCGGCAGGGAACGTGTACGAGCAGTACTTC.